These 32 T cell receptor beta chains were all obtained from the same sample, sequenced in a study of T-cell memory formation after mild COVID-19. MiXCR was run by TCRdb on the 5' RACE reads, yielding one entry per CDR3 protein. The repertoire includes about 180,000 distinct CDR3 sequences, less than 20% of them detected once, and roughly 4% sits in the top ten. Specimen: PBMCs or a T cell subset sorted from them (not recorded which). The receptors come from a man aged 18 to 29 who had mild COVID-19 (a few samples of this study predate the infection). Cell type and time point are not known.

This chain joins TRBV7-3 and TRBJ2-2; 9 bases align to TRBD2. The V gene's germline CDR1 is SGHTA and CDR2 FQGTGA. V lost 5 bases to trimming and J lost 6 bases; unmatched junction nucleotides: 13. The CDR3 spans 17 residues. The CDR3 nucleotides are TGTGCCAGCAGCGCTTATACAGGACTAGCGAAGGCCGGGGAGCTGTTTTTT. This encodes CASSAYTGLAKAGELFF.

There are a few counts of this clonotype. This chain uses TRBV28 with TRBJ1-1, with D perhaps TRBD1 (5 bases). Deletions cut 7 bases from V and 1 base from J, with 16 bases between. The CDR3 loop spans 15 amino acids. Germline CDR1 MDHEN, CDR2 SYDVKM. The CDR3 is CASTGTFRENTEAFF. CDR3 nucleotides: TGTGCCAGCACAGGGACTTTCAGAGAGAACACTGAAGCTTTCTTT.

V and J are TRBV28 and TRBJ1-2; tentatively, D is TRBD1 (6 bases). CDR1 and CDR2 from the germline V gene are MDHEN and SYDVKM. CDR3 length: 14 amino acids. V lost 5 bases to trimming and J lost 8 bases, with 18 bases between them. CDR3 sequence: CASSKIQGYKGYTF. As DNA, the CDR3 is TGTGCCAGCAGTAAAATCCAGGGGTACAAAGGCTACACCTTC.

This chain uses TRBV6-6 with TRBJ1-1; D uncertain. Per the germline V gene, CDR1 is MNHNY and CDR2 is SVGAGI (reference sequence). V was trimmed by 0 bases and J by 6 bases, leaving 14 bases between them. This CDR3 is built from 15 residues. The CDR3 loop is CASSYSSSGNAEAFF. CDR3 in DNA: TGTGCCAGCAGTTACTCGAGTAGTGGAAACGCTGAAGCTTTCTTT.

The chain is built from TRBV5-1 and TRBJ2-1; D gene unclear. Trimming pared 1 base from V and 9 bases from J, leaving 11 bases between. There are 13 residues in the CDR3. The V gene's germline CDR1 is SGHRS and CDR2 YFSETQ. Written as DNA, the CDR3 is TGCGCCAGCAGCTTGAGCCGGGTCAGTGAGCAGTTCTTC. It codes for CASSLSRVSEQFF.

The CDR3 nucleotides are TGTGCCAGCAGAAGGTCGACCCTCTCGACAGATACGCAGTATTTT. Translated, it gives CASRRSTLSTDTQYF. This chain connects TRBV2 to TRBJ2-3; D unresolved. The CDR3 is 15 residues long. Trimming stripped 6 bases from V and 3 bases from J, with 16 bases between. Germline V gene sequence: CDR1 SNHLY, CDR2 FYNNEI.

This chain uses TRBV29-1 with TRBJ1-2; D unclear. The CDR3 spans 11 residues. Per the germline V gene, CDR1 is SQVTM and CDR2 is ANQGSEA. Deletions cut 4 bases from V and 6 bases from J, with 9 bases between. The CDR3 DNA is TGCAGCGTTGTATGGAGGCATGGCTACACCTTC. Its translation is CSVVWRHGYTF.

This clonotype was seen a few times. This chain joins TRBV19 and TRBJ2-1; the match to TRBD2 covers 11 bases. The CDR3 is made up of 14 amino acids. Germline assignment: CDR1 LNHDA and CDR2 SQIVND (reference sequence). Unmatched junction bases numbered 6, after V lost 5 bases and J lost 9 bases. In DNA, the CDR3 is TGTGCCAGTAGTCTTTTAGCGGGGGGGGCTGAGCAGTTCTTC. This gives the protein CASSLLAGGAEQFF. Drawing the rest from reference TRBV19 and TRBJ2-1, the complete variable domain is DGGITQSPKYLFRKEGQNVTLSCEQNLNHDAMYWYRQDPGQGLRLIYYSQIVNDFQKGDIAEGYSVSREKKESFPLTVTSAQKNPTAFYLCASSLLAGGAEQFFGPGTRLTVL.

In its sample, this clonotype was seen a few times. This rearrangement joins TRBV11-2 to TRBJ1-1, with D hard to call. The V gene's germline CDR1 is SGHAT and CDR2 FQNNGV. Trimming took 6 bases from V and 0 from J, leaving 11 bases between them. The CDR3 length is 14 residues. This CDR3 is CASRGDYMNTEAFF. The CDR3 DNA reads TGTGCCAGCAGGGGAGACTACATGAACACTGAAGCTTTCTTT.

The V gene is TRBV5-1, the J gene TRBJ2-1, with D tentatively TRBD2 (5 bases). The V end was cut by 1 base, the J end by 8 bases, with 7 bases between. The CDR3 sequence is 12 residues long. Germline V lookup: CDR1 SGHRS, CDR2 YFSETQ. The chain's CDR3 is CASSLSGDEQFF. CDR3 DNA sequence: TGCGCCAGCAGCTTGTCCGGGGATGAGCAGTTCTTC.

This clonotype was seen a handful of times. The chain employs TRBV7-9 and TRBJ1-2; D call uncertain. CDR3 length equals 14 residues. Deletions cut 4 bases from V and 4 bases from J, with 13 bases between. The V gene's germline CDR1 is SEHNR and CDR2 FQNEAQ (reference sequence). The CDR3 loop is CASSSATVAYGYTF. The DNA of the CDR3 is TGTGCCAGCAGCTCAGCCACGGTAGCCTATGGCTACACCTTC.

This clonotype was observed a few times. The chain joins TRBV12-3 or TRBV12-4 to TRBJ1-5; weak D call: TRBD1 (5 bases). This CDR3 is 16 amino acids long. V dropped 2 bases and J dropped 5 bases, with 16 bases sitting between them. The CDR3 loop reads CASSLSAGHKDQPQHF. CDR3 nucleotides: TGTGCCAGCAGTTTAAGTGCCGGACACAAAGATCAGCCCCAGCATTTT.

In this sample, this clonotype turned up many times. The J gene is TRBJ2-3, the V gene TRBV11-2; D may correspond to TRBD1 or TRBD2 (7 bases each). Germline CDR1 reads SGHAT; CDR2 reads FQNNGV. CDR3 size: 13 residues. Between the trimmed V and J ends, which lost 5 bases and 6 bases, there was a span of 12 bases. CDR3 DNA: TGTGCCAGCAGCCAGGGGGAGGGGGATACGCAGTATTTT. Translated, it gives CASSQGEGDTQYF. The whole variable domain, remainder taken from reference TRBV11-2 and TRBJ2-3, is EAGVAQSPRYKIIEKRQSVAFWCNPISGHATLYWYQQILGQGPKLLIQFQNNGVVDDSQLPKDRFSAERLKGVDSTLKIQPAKLEDSAVYLCASSQGEGDTQYFGPGTRLTVL.

The chain employs TRBV9 and TRBJ2-1, with D perhaps TRBD1 (5 bases). Germline V gene sequence: CDR1 SGDLS, CDR2 YYNGEE. The CDR3 is made up of 15 amino acids. The V gene lost 0 bases and the J gene lost 10 bases, with 17 bases spanning the gap. The CDR3 sequence is CASSVGQFGQGEQFF. Here the CDR3 DNA reads TGTGCCAGCAGCGTAGGACAGTTTGGGCAGGGCGAGCAGTTCTTC.

The rearrangement uses TRBV6-5 and TRBJ2-2, with D unclear. The CDR3 length is 16 residues. Germline CDR1 is MNHEY and CDR2 is SVGAGI. V lost 0 bases and J 6 bases, leaving 14 bases between the germline ends. Here the CDR3 reads CASSYSGITFAGELFF. DNA of the CDR3: TGTGCCAGCAGTTACTCCGGAATCACATTCGCCGGGGAGCTGTTTTTT.

This clonotype was counted at least ten times. The chain uses TRBV6-2 or TRBV6-3 and TRBJ1-1; 7 bases line up with TRBD1. With V trimmed by 6 bases and J by 5 bases, 6 bases remained unmatched. The germline V gene has CDR1 MNHEY and CDR2 SVGEGT. This CDR3 is built from 13 residues. The CDR3 spells CASSADRATEAFF. The CDR3 bases are TGTGCCAGCAGCGCAGACAGGGCGACTGAAGCTTTCTTT.

The CDR3 reads CASNLDRYNEQFF. The CDR3 coding sequence is TGTGCCAGCAACCTGGACAGATACAATGAGCAGTTCTTC. The gene calls are TRBV11-2 and TRBJ2-1; D is possibly TRBD1 (6 bases). The CDR3 contains 13 residues. Germline V gives CDR1 SGHAT, CDR2 FQNNGV. The V end was cut by 7 bases, the J end by 4 bases, with 11 bases between. The full variable domain, in which reference TRBV11-2 and TRBJ2-1 provide the parts outside the CDR3, is EAGVAQSPRYKIIEKRQSVAFWCNPISGHATLYWYQQILGQGPKLLIQFQNNGVVDDSQLPKDRFSAERLKGVDSTLKIQPAKLEDSAVYLCASNLDRYNEQFFGPGTRLTVL.

The genes are TRBV29-1 and TRBJ2-1; D gene uncertain. Germline values: CDR1 SQVTM, CDR2 ANQGSEA. The CDR3 is 11 residues long. V was shortened by 1 base and J by 8 bases, with 6 bases between the two germline ends. The CDR3 nucleotides read TGCAGCGTTGAAGGGTATGATGAGCAGTTCTTC. Its protein is CSVEGYDEQFF.

This chain joins TRBV5-1 and TRBJ1-2, with TRBD1 as a possible D gene (5 bases). The V gene's germline CDR1 is SGHRS and CDR2 YFSETQ. CDR3 size: 13 residues. The V gene lost 0 bases and the J gene lost 4 bases, with 7 bases spanning the gap. CDR3 region: CASSLATGYGYTF. In nucleotides, the CDR3 is TGCGCCAGCAGCTTGGCCACAGGCTATGGCTACACCTTC.

This clonotype was counted a few times. The chain employs TRBV20-1 and TRBJ2-5, with 7 nucleotides matching TRBD2. This CDR3 is built from 14 residues. Germline lookup yields CDR1 DFQATT and CDR2 SNEGSKA (reference sequence). V shed 6 bases, J shed 5 bases, and the junction held 12 bases outside the gene matches. CDR3 region: CSARHPAGTETQYF. DNA for the CDR3: TGCAGTGCCCGGCACCCAGCGGGGACGGAGACCCAGTACTTC.

This clonotype is labeled as medium-sized. The V gene is TRBV19, the J gene TRBJ1-5, with D possibly TRBD1 on 5 matching bases. Germline V gives CDR1 LNHDA, CDR2 SQIVND (reference sequence). Deletions cut 0 bases from V and 2 bases from J, with 11 bases between. The CDR3 consists of 16 residues. The CDR3 sequence is CASSIDGAGGNQPQHF. The CDR3 DNA follows: TGTGCCAGTAGTATAGATGGGGCAGGAGGCAATCAGCCCCAGCATTTT.

J is TRBJ1-1 and V is TRBV24-1, with TRBD1 matching 7 bases. Germline CDR1 reads KGHDR; CDR2 reads SFDVKD. CDR3 length: 13 amino acids. The ends lost 4 bases at V and 6 bases at J; junction bases unmatched: 4. In nucleotides, the CDR3 is TGTGCCACCAGTGACCGGACAGGCGCTGAAGCTTTCTTT. Protein: CATSDRTGAEAFF.

The V gene is TRBV12-3 or TRBV12-4, the J gene TRBJ1-4; a possible D gene is TRBD1 (5 bases). The V and J ends lost 3 bases and 1 base respectively, with 6 bases between them. The CDR3 runs 14 residues. The CDR3, as DNA: TGTGCCAGCAGTTTCCAGGGAACTAATGAAAAACTGTTTTTT. It codes for CASSFQGTNEKLFF.

This chain connects TRBV6-2 or TRBV6-3 to TRBJ2-1, with a weak D call TRBD2 (5 bases). The CDR3 sequence is 14 residues long. V lost 6 bases, J lost 3 bases, and 12 bases lay in between. CDR1 and CDR2 (germline): MNHEY, SVGEGT. The CDR3 loop reads CASREAVNYNEQFF. CDR3 nucleotide sequence: TGTGCCAGCAGAGAAGCGGTGAACTACAATGAGCAGTTCTTC.

The CDR3 reads CASSQERGVAGQTQYF. In DNA form, the CDR3 reads TGCGCCAGCAGCCAAGAGCGGGGGGTAGCTGGGCAGACGCAGTATTTT. The gene calls are TRBV4-3 and TRBJ2-3, with TRBD2 matching 8 bases. This CDR3 region has 16 residues. The J segment lost 9 bases and the V segment lost 0 bases, leaving 11 bases of the junction unmatched. Germline-derived CDR1 and CDR2 are LGHNA and YSLEER.

This chain links TRBV12-3 or TRBV12-4 with TRBJ1-4; 10 bases map to TRBD1. This CDR3 is 15 amino acids long. Losses at the gene ends were 6 bases for V and 8 bases for J; bases not matched to a gene: 9. The CDR3 coding sequence is TGTGCCAGCAGACTGACCGGGACAGGGGAGGAAAAACTGTTTTTT. It encodes CASRLTGTGEEKLFF.

This clonotype was picked up a small number of times. V gene TRBV3-1 combines with J gene TRBJ2-7, with TRBD1 identical over 7 bases. CDR1 is LGHDT, CDR2 YNNKEL, per germline (reference sequence). V was pared by 0 bases and J by 0 bases, with 5 bases of the junction left unmatched. The CDR3 contains 16 residues. This chain's CDR3 is CASSQDPDRASYEQYF. In nucleotides, the CDR3 is TGTGCCAGCAGCCAAGATCCCGACAGGGCCTCCTACGAGCAGTACTTC.

This clonotype has only one observation. This sequence joins TRBV9 and TRBJ1-4; 9 bases are a match to TRBD1. CDR3 length: 15 amino acids. Germline V gives CDR1 SGDLS, CDR2 YYNGEE. V trimming: 2 bases; J trimming: 6 bases; junction bases outside the gene matches: 5. The CDR3 nucleotides are TGTGCCAGCAGCGTTAACAGGGGGCATGATGAAAAACTGTTTTTT. It encodes CASSVNRGHDEKLFF.

This clonotype was counted a few times. The chain couples TRBV7-2 to TRBJ2-5; D is ambiguous. V was trimmed by 4 bases and J by 2 bases, leaving 11 bases between them. CDR1 and CDR2 (germline): SGHTA, FQGNSA. The CDR3 runs to 14 residues. The CDR3 nucleotides are TGTGCCAGCAGCTCGGGCCTAATGCAAGAGACCCAGTACTTC. Amino acids: CASSSGLMQETQYF.

Many counts were recorded for this clonotype. The chain joins TRBV6-4 to TRBJ2-2; a weak D match, TRBD1 (5 bases). Trimming pared 9 bases from V and 4 bases from J, leaving 12 bases between. Germline CDR1 and CDR2: MRHNA and SNTAGT. This CDR3 contains 13 residues. CDR3 residues: CASARDGTGELFF. The CDR3 DNA follows: TGTGCCAGTGCCAGGGATGGCACCGGGGAGCTGTTTTTT.

This clonotype came up a few times. The rearrangement joins TRBV7-3 to TRBJ1-3; D gene uncertain. V was trimmed by 11 bases and J by 2 bases, leaving 10 bases between them. The CDR3 is 12 residues long. The germline CDR1 and CDR2 sequences are SGHTA and FQGTGA. CDR3 loop: CAFYPAGNTIYF. In nucleotides, the CDR3 is TGTGCCTTCTACCCGGCTGGAAACACCATATATTTT. The whole variable domain, filled in from reference TRBV7-3 and TRBJ1-3, reads GAGVSQTPSNKVTEKGKYVELRCDPISGHTALYWYRQSLGQGPEFLIYFQGTGAADDSGLPNDRFFAVRPEGSVSTLKIQRTERGDSAVYLCAFYPAGNTIYFGEGSWLTVV.

The gene calls are TRBV7-2 and TRBJ2-2, with TRBD1 identical over 9 bases. The germline gives CDR1 SGHTA, CDR2 FQGNSA. The trim removed 5 bases at V and 2 bases at J, leaving 3 bases unmatched. The CDR3 spans 15 residues. CDR3 loop: CASSRTGVNTGELFF. The DNA for the CDR3 is TGTGCCAGCAGCCGGACAGGGGTCAACACCGGGGAGCTGTTTTTT.